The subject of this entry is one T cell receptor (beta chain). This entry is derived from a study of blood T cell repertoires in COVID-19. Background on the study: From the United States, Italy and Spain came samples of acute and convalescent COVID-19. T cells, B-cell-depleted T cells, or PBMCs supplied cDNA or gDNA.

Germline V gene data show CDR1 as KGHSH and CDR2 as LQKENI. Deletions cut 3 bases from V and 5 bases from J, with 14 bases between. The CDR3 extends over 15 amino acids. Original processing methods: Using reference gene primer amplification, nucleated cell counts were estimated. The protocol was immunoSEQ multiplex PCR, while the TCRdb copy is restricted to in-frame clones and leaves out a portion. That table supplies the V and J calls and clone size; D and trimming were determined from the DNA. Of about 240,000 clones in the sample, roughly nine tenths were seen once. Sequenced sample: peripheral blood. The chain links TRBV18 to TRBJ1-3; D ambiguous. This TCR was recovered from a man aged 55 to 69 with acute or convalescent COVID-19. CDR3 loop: CASSPPDSARNTIYF. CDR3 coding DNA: TGTGCCAGCTCACCCCCCGACTCAGCTCGAAACACCATATATTTT. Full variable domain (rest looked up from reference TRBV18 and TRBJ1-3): NAGVMQNPRHLVRRRGQEARLRCSPMKGHSHVYWYRQLPEEGLKFMVYLQKENIIDESGMPKERFSAEFPKEGPSILRIQQVVRGDSAAYFCASSPPDSARNTIYFGEGSWLTVV.